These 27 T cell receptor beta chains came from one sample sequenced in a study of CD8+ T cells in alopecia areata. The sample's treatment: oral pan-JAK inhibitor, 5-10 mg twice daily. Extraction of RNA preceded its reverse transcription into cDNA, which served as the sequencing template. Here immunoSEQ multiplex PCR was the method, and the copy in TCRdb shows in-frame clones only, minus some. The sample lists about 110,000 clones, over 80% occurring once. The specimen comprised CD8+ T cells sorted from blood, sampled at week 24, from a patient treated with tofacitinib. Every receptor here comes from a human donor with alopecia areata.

CDR3 in amino acids: CSVGHSGGAGETQYF. The CDR3 DNA reads TGCAGCGTCGGACATAGCGGGGGGGCCGGTGAGACCCAGTACTTC. This chain uses TRBV29-1 with TRBJ2-5; 11 positions match TRBD2. CDR1 is SQVTM and CDR2 is ANQGSEA in the germline V gene. V lost 6 bases to trimming and J lost 5 bases; unmatched junction nucleotides: 11. The CDR3 totals 15 residues. The complete variable domain, with remaining parts taken from reference TRBV29-1 and TRBJ2-5, reads SAVISQKPSRDICQRGTSLTIQCQVDSQVTMMFWYRQQPGQSLTLIATANQGSEATYESGFVIDKFPISRPNLTFSTLTVSNMSPEDSSIYLCSVGHSGGAGETQYFGPGTRLLVL.

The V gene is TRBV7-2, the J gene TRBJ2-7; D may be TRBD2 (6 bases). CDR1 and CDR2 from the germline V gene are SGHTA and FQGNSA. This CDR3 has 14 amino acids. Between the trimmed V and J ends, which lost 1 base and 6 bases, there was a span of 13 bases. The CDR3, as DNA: TGTGCCAGCAGCTTAGACGGGGGTGGACTCGAGCAGTACTTC. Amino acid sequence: CASSLDGGGLEQYF.

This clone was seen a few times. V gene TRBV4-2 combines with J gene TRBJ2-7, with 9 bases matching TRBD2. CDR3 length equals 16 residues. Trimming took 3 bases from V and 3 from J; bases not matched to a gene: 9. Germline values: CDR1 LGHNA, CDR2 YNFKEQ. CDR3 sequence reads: CASSQESSGALYEQYF. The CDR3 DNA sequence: TGTGCCAGCAGCCAGGAGTCTAGCGGGGCTCTCTACGAGCAGTACTTC.

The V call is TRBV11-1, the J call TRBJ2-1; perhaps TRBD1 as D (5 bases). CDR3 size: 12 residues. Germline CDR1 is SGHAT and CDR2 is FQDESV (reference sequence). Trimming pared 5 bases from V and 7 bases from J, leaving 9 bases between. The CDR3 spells CASSPSGNEQFF. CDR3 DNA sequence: TGTGCCAGCAGCCCCTCAGGGAATGAGCAGTTCTTC. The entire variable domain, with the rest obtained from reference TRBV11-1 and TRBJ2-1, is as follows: EAEVAQSPRYKITEKSQAVAFWCDPISGHATLYWYRQILGQGPELLVQFQDESVVDDSQLPKDRFSAERLKGVDSTLKIQPAELGDSAMYLCASSPSGNEQFFGPGTRLTVL.

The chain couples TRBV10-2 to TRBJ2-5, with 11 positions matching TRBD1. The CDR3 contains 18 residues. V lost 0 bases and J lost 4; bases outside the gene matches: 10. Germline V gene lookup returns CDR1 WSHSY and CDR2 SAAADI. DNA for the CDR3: TGCGCCAGCAGTGAGTCGTGGGACGGACAGGGGGCATCAGAGACCCAGTACTTC. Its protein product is CASSESWDGQGASETQYF.

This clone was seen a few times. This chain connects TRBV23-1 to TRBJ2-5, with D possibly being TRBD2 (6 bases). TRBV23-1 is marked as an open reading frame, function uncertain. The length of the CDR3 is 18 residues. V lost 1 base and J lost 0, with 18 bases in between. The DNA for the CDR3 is TGCGCCAGCAGTCAATGGGGGGTCGAAGTAGCCGACCAAGAGACCCAGTACTTC. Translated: CASSQWGVEVADQETQYF.

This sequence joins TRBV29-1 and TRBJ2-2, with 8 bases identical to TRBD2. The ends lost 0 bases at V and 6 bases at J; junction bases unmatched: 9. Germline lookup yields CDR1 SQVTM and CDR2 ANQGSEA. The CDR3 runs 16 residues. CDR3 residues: CSVEDPRRGGSGELFF. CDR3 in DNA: TGCAGCGTTGAAGATCCGCGCCGCGGGGGGTCCGGGGAGCTGTTTTTT.

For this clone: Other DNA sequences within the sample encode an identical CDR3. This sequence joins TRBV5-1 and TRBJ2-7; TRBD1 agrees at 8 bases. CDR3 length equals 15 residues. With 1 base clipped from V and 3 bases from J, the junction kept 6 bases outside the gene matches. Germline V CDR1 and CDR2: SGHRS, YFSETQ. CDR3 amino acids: CASSLSQGVYYEQYF. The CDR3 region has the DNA TGCGCCAGCAGCTTGTCACAGGGGGTATACTACGAGCAGTACTTC.

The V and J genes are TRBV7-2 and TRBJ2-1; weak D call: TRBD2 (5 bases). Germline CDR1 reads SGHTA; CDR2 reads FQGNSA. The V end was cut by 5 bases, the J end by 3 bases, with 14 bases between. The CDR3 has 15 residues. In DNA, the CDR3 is TGTGCCAGCAGCCCCGCCGGGGAGATCTACAATGAGCAGTTCTTC. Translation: CASSPAGEIYNEQFF.

CDR3 amino acids: CASSWGQGYTPLHF. DNA of the CDR3: TGTGCCAGCAGCTGGGGACAGGGGTATACACCCCTCCACTTT. The chain has TRBV13 and TRBJ1-6; 10 bases are shared with TRBD1. Germline trimming cut 4 bases from V and 11 bases from J; bases unmatched to any gene: 5. The germline V gene has CDR1 PRHDT and CDR2 FYEKMQ (reference sequence). The CDR3 loop spans 14 amino acids.

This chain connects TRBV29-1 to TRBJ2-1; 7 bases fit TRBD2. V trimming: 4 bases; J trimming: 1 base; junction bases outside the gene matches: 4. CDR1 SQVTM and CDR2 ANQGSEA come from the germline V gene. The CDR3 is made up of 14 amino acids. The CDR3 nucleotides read TGCAGCGTTGTCCTAGCGGAATCCTACAATGAGCAGTTCTTC. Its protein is CSVVLAESYNEQFF.

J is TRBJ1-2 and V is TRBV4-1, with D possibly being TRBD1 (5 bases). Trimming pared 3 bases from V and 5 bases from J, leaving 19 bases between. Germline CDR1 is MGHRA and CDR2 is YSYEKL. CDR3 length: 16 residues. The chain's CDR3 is CASSQGPTVLGYGYTF. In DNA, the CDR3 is TGCGCCAGCAGCCAGGGACCGACAGTTTTAGGGTATGGCTACACCTTC.

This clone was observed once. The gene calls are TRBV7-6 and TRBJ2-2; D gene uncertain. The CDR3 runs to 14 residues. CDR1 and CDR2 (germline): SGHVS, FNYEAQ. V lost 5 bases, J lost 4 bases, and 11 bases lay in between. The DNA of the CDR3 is TGTGCCAGCAGCAGTAGGCAGTCCACCGGGGAGCTGTTTTTT. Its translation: CASSSRQSTGELFF.

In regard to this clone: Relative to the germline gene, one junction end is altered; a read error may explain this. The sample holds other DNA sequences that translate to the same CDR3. In DNA, the CDR3 is TGCAGCGCCGGAACCGGGGGGGACACTGAAGCTTTTTTT. This encodes CSAGTGGDTEAFF. The chain employs TRBV29-1 and TRBJ1-1; TRBD1 is a possible D gene (6 bases). CDR1 SQVTM and CDR2 ANQGSEA come from the germline V gene. CDR3 length equals 13 residues.

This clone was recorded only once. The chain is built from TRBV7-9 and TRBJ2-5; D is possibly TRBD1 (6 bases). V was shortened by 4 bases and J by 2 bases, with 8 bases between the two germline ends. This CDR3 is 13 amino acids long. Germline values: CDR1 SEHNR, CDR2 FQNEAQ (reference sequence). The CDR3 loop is CASSYRVQETQYF. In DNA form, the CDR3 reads TGTGCCAGCAGCTACAGGGTTCAAGAGACCCAGTACTTC.

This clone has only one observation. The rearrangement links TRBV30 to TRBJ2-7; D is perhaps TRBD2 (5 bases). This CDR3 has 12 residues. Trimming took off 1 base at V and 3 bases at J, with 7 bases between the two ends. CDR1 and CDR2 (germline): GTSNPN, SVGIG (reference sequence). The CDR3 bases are TGTGCCTGGAGTGGCGAGGGCTACGAGCAGTACTTC. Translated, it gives CAWSGEGYEQYF. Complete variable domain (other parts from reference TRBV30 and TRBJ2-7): SQTIHQWPATLVQPVGSPLSLECTVEGTSNPNLYWYRQAAGRGLQLLFYSVGIGQISSEVPQNLSASRPQDRQFILSSKKLLLSDSGFYLCAWSGEGYEQYFGPGTRLTVT.

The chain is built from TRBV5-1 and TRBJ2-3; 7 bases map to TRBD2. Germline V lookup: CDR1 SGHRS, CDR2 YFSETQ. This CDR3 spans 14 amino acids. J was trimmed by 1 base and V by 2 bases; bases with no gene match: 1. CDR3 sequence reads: CASSLRGGTDTQYF. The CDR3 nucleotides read TGCGCCAGCAGCTTACGGGGGGGCACAGATACGCAGTATTTT.

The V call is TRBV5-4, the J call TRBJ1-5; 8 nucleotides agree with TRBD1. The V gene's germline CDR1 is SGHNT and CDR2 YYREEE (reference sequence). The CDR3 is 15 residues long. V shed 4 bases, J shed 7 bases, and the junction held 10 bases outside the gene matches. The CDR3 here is CASSEQGGPAQPQHF. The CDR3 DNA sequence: TGTGCCAGCAGCGAACAGGGGGGGCCCGCCCAGCCCCAGCATTTT.

CDR3 loop: CASSSGTVLYEQYF. The CDR3, as DNA: TGCGCCAGCAGCTCCGGGACAGTTCTTTACGAGCAGTACTTC. The rearrangement joins TRBV5-1 to TRBJ2-7; 7 nucleotides agree with TRBD1. The CDR3 totals 14 residues. The germline CDR1 and CDR2 sequences are SGHRS and YFSETQ. V trimming: 3 bases; J trimming: 4 bases; junction bases outside the gene matches: 7. The full variable domain, with the rest looked up from reference TRBV5-1 and TRBJ2-7, is KAGVTQTPRYLIKTRGQQVTLSCSPISGHRSVSWYQQTPGQGLQFLFEYFSETQRNKGNFPGRFSGRQFSNSRSEMNVSTLELGDSALYLCASSSGTVLYEQYFGPGTRLTVT.

The DNA of the CDR3 is TGCGCCAGCAGCCAAGAAGGGGTTGCTCTGGGGAACTATGGCTACACCTTC. Translation: CASSQEGVALGNYGYTF. This sequence joins TRBV4-1 and TRBJ1-2, with a tentative D call TRBD1 (5 bases). This CDR3 has 17 residues. With 0 bases removed from V and 2 bases from J, the gap between germline ends came to 16 bases. Per the germline V gene, CDR1 is MGHRA and CDR2 is YSYEKL.

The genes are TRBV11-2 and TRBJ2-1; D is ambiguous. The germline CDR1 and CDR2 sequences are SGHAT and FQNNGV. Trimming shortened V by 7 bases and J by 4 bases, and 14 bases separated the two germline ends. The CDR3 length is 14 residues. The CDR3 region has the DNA TGTGCCAGCACCGACCCCGATATTTACAATGAGCAGTTCTTC. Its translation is CASTDPDIYNEQFF.

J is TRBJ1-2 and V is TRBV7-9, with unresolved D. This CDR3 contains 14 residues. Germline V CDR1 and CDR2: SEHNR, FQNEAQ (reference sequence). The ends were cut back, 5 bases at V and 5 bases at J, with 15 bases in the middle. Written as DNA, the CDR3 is TGTGCCAGCAGCCCACTAGGCAGTCAATATGGCTACACCTTC. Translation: CASSPLGSQYGYTF.

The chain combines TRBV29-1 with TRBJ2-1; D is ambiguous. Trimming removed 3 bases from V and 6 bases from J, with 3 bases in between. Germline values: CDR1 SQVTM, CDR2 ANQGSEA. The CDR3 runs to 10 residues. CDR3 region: CSVDGNEQFF. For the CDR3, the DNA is TGCAGCGTTGACGGCAATGAGCAGTTCTTC.

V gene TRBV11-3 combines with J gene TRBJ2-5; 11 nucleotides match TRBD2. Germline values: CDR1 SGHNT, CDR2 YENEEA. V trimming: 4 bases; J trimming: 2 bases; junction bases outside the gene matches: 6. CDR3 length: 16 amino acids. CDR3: CASSSWGLADQETQYF. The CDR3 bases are TGTGCCAGCAGCTCCTGGGGACTAGCGGATCAAGAGACCCAGTACTTC.

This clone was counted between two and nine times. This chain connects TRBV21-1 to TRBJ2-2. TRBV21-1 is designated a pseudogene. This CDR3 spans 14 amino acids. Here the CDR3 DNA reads TGTGCCAGCAGCAGGGACGATAACACCGGGGAGCTGTTTTTT. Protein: CASSRDDNTGELFF.

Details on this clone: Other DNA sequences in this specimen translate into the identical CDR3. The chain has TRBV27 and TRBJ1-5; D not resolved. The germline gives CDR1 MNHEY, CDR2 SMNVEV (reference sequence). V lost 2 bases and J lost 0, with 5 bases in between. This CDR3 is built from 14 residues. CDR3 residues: CASSLAYSNQPQHF. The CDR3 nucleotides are TGTGCCAGCAGTTTAGCTTATAGCAATCAGCCCCAGCATTTT.

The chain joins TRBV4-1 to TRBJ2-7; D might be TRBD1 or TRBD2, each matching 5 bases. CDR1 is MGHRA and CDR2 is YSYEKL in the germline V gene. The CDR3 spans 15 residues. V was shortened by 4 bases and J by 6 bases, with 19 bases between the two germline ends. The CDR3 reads CASSLGTGTSGEQYF. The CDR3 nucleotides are TGCGCCAGCAGCCTCGGAACCGGGACCTCTGGCGAGCAGTACTTC.